Listed below are T cell receptor beta chains from one sample, sequenced in a study of blood T cell repertoires in COVID-19. Profiled with immunoSEQ multiplex PCR; TCRdb holds only in-frame clones, not every one. The sample lists 86,000 or so clones; roughly 91% were seen once. The sample was peripheral blood. All receptors come from a woman between 45 and 60 years old in a cohort sampled during active COVID-19. Both conserved end residues are part of each CDR3. D genes are given only for firm matches. Clone size is given for some rows only: seen once, a few or many times, or a class if the clone is expanded.

V gene	J gene	D gene	clone size	CDR3 protein	CDR3 DNA
TRBV4-2	TRBJ2-3	TRBD2	-	CASSLGTSGATDTQYF	TGTGCCAGCAGCCTTGGGACTAGCGGGGCCACAGATACGCAGTATTTT
TRBV5-1	TRBJ1-6	-	once	CASSFGGGGTGSPLHF	TGCGCCAGCAGCTTCGGCGGGGGCGGGACGGGGTCACCCCTCCACTTT
TRBV10-3	TRBJ2-3	TRBD2	-	CAISKTSGATRTDTQYF	TGTGCCATCAGTAAGACTAGCGGGGCGACCCGCACAGATACGCAGTATTTT
TRBV19	TRBJ2-3	-	-	CASSIEPRGLRDTQYF	TGTGCCAGTAGTATAGAACCCCGGGGGTTACGAGATACGCAGTATTTT
TRBV3-1/TRBV3-2	TRBJ1-3	-	-	CASSQTDFGNTIYF	TGTGCCAGCAGCCAGACAGATTTTGGAAACACCATATATTTT
TRBV6-5	TRBJ1-4	TRBD1	-	CASSYRDRDYNEKLFF	TGTGCCAGCAGTTACCGGGACAGAGATTATAATGAAAAACTGTTTTTT
TRBV4-1	TRBJ1-4	TRBD1	-	CASSRLPPNRGWGEKLFF	TGCGCCAGCAGCCGTTTACCTCCGAACAGGGGATGGGGGGAAAAACTGTTTTTT
TRBV3-1/TRBV3-2	TRBJ2-5	-	-	CASSLSGPGRETQYF	TGTGCCAGCAGCCTGAGCGGTCCAGGCCGAGAGACCCAGTACTTC
TRBV3-1/TRBV3-2	TRBJ2-2	TRBD2	medium-sized	CASSPRGLAIGTGELFF	TGTGCCAGCAGCCCAAGGGGACTAGCGATTGGCACCGGGGAGCTGTTTTTT
TRBV25-1	TRBJ1-4	-	-	CASSPLRGSNEKLFF	TGTGCCAGCAGTCCCCTCAGGGGTTCTAATGAAAAACTGTTTTTT
TRBV5-1	TRBJ1-6	TRBD1	few	CASSLKGQGGSPLHF	TGCGCCAGCAGCTTGAAGGGACAGGGCGGGTCACCCCTCCACTTT
TRBV7-9	TRBJ2-7	TRBD1	-	CASSPRTGTGGLNEQYF	TGTGCCAGCAGCCCGAGGACCGGGACAGGGGGCTTGAACGAGCAGTACTTC
TRBV6-4	TRBJ1-2	-	-	CASSDGAANPRGYTF	TGTGCCAGCAGTGACGGGGCAGCAAACCCCCGTGGCTACACCTTC
TRBV5-1	TRBJ1-2	-	-	CASGPQGFSVYGYTF	TGCGCCAGCGGCCCTCAGGGGTTCTCGGTCTATGGCTACACCTTC
TRBV12-3/TRBV12-4	TRBJ2-1	-	-	CASSFVAEQFF	TGTGCCAGCAGTTTCGTGGCTGAGCAGTTCTTC
TRBV28	TRBJ2-7	TRBD2	-	CASKMREGSGEQYF	TGTGCCAGCAAGATGCGGGAGGGATCAGGCGAGCAGTACTTC
TRBV19	TRBJ2-3	TRBD1	-	CASSILGTGNPDTQYF	TGTGCCAGTAGTATATTAGGGACAGGGAACCCAGATACGCAGTATTTT
TRBV29-1	TRBJ2-5	-	-	CSVEGRLATHYGDQETQYF	TGCAGCGTTGAAGGGCGGCTAGCGACCCACTACGGGGACCAAGAGACCCAGTACTTC
TRBV10-2	TRBJ1-3	-	-	CASRKTGSFSGNTIYF	TGCGCCAGCAGGAAGACAGGTTCCTTCTCTGGAAACACCATATATTTT
TRBV7-8	TRBJ1-2	TRBD1	-	CASSESRQGDYGYTF	TGTGCCAGCAGCGAAAGTAGACAGGGAGACTATGGCTACACCTTC
TRBV28	TRBJ2-2	-	-	CASSLGPGGGSGYTGELFF	TGTGCCAGCAGTTTAGGTCCAGGGGGAGGATCGGGGTACACCGGGGAGCTGTTTTTT
TRBV6-2/TRBV6-3	TRBJ1-5	-	-	CASSIGTPLNQPQHF	TGTGCCAGCAGTATCGGGACACCGCTCAATCAGCCCCAGCATTTT
TRBV4-1	TRBJ2-1	TRBD2	once	CASSHGLAGDSNEQFF	TGCGCCAGCAGCCACGGGCTAGCGGGGGACTCCAATGAGCAGTTCTTC
TRBV28	TRBJ2-7	TRBD1	-	CASIPRPGTGNYEQYF	TGTGCCAGCATCCCGCGGCCCGGGACAGGGAACTACGAGCAGTACTTC
TRBV5-1	TRBJ2-7	-	once	CASSQGHSYEQYF	TGCGCCAGCAGCCAGGGGCACTCCTACGAGCAGTACTTC
TRBV10-3	TRBJ2-7	-	-	CAISEVGLRGQYF	TGTGCCATCAGTGAGGTTGGGCTACGGGGGCAGTACTTC
TRBV10-3	TRBJ2-6	-	-	CAISNSAGREGSGANVLTF	TGTGCCATCAGTAATTCGGCGGGACGGGAAGGCTCTGGGGCCAACGTCCTGACTTTC
TRBV3-1/TRBV3-2	TRBJ2-3	TRBD2	-	CASSPWGGHGDTQYF	TGTGCCAGCAGCCCTTGGGGGGGTCACGGGGATACGCAGTATTTT
TRBV7-8	TRBJ2-2	-	few	CASSLARAGTNTGELFF	TGTGCCAGCAGCTTAGCCCGAGCCGGGACGAACACCGGGGAGCTGTTTTTT
TRBV7-3	TRBJ2-2	-	few	CASSSGVGAGELFF	TGTGCCAGCAGCTCGGGAGTGGGGGCCGGGGAGCTGTTTTTT
TRBV5-4	TRBJ2-3	TRBD2	-	CASSPRGGTTDTQYF	TGTGCCAGCAGCCCACGGGGAGGGACCACAGATACGCAGTATTTT
TRBV27	TRBJ1-2	-	-	CASSRDRSYGYTF	TGTGCCAGCAGTCGCGACAGAAGCTATGGCTACACCTTC
TRBV15	TRBJ1-4	TRBD1	-	CATSRVPDRVEKLFF	TGTGCCACCAGCAGAGTCCCGGACAGGGTGGAAAAACTGTTTTTT
TRBV5-1	TRBJ1-1	TRBD1	-	CASSFGQGSTEAFF	TGCGCCAGCAGCTTTGGACAGGGAAGCACTGAAGCTTTCTTT
TRBV5-5	TRBJ2-7	-	-	CASSRLSYEQYF	TGTGCCAGCAGCCGACTCTCCTACGAGCAGTACTTC
TRBV9	TRBJ1-6	-	-	CASSATGQPNSPLHF	TGTGCCAGCAGCGCAACAGGACAGCCAAATTCACCCCTCCACTTT
TRBV11-2	TRBJ1-2	-	-	CASSLTGQGYGYTF	TGTGCCAGCAGCTTGACAGGCCAGGGCTATGGCTACACCTTC
TRBV11-2	TRBJ2-3	TRBD2	-	CASSPLRAGGPSDTQYF	TGTGCCAGCAGCCCACTTAGGGCGGGAGGGCCATCAGATACGCAGTATTTT
TRBV7-3	TRBJ2-5	TRBD2	-	CASSLSGGALGETQYF	TGTGCCAGCAGCCTTAGCGGGGGGGCCCTTGGAGAGACCCAGTACTTC
TRBV30	TRBJ1-2	-	once	CAWSLNPGGYGYTF	TGTGCCTGGAGTCTAAATCCCGGCGGCTATGGCTACACCTTC
TRBV3-1/TRBV3-2	TRBJ2-5	-	-	CASSLQGFQETQYF	TGTGCCAGCAGCCTGCAGGGTTTCCAAGAGACCCAGTACTTC
TRBV27	TRBJ2-7	-	-	CASSLTPNYYEQYF	TGTGCCAGCAGTTTAACACCCAACTACTACGAGCAGTACTTC
TRBV28	TRBJ1-2	-	-	CASSWAYGYTF	TGTGCCAGCAGCTGGGCCTATGGCTACACCTTC
TRBV6-5	TRBJ2-7	TRBD1	-	CASSRKTGLEQYF	TGTGCCAGCAGTCGAAAGACAGGGCTCGAGCAGTACTTC
TRBV19	TRBJ1-1	-	-	CASRIRMQNRYTEAFF	TGTGCCAGTAGGATTCGAATGCAAAATCGGTACACTGAAGCTTTCTTT
TRBV5-1	TRBJ2-1	TRBD2	-	CASSPLAGVHEQFF	TGCGCCAGCAGTCCTCTAGCGGGAGTTCATGAGCAGTTCTTC